These T cell receptor beta chains were read from a single sample in a study of cytomegalovirus exposure and HLA in healthy donors. Profiling relied on immunoSEQ multiplex PCR, and the TCRdb table lists in-frame clones only, not all of them. Among about 150,000 clones, 80% to 90% were seen once, and the ten largest hold approximately 4%. Input material: PBMCs. These receptors originate from a woman aged 40 to 50 in good health and CMV-seropositive. The CDR3 runs from the conserved cysteine through the conserved F or W. A D gene is named only where the DNA matches it firmly. A clone size is listed for some rows: how often the clone was seen (once, few, many), or a class if it is expanded.

J | V | D | length | size | DNA | CDR3
TRBJ2-1 | TRBV5-1 | TRBD2 | 16 | - | TGCGCCAGCAGCTTGGAGGGAGCGGGGGGAAGGAATGAGCAGTTCTTC | CASSLEGAGGRNEQFF
TRBJ2-5 | TRBV25-1 | TRBD1 | 15 | - | TGTGCCAGCAGTGACGTGGGACAGGGGTTGGAGACCCAGTACTTC | CASSDVGQGLETQYF
TRBJ1-2 | TRBV7-2 | TRBD1 | 15 | few | TGTGCCAGCAGCCCGCTGGACAGGTTACTCTATGGCTACACCTTC | CASSPLDRLLYGYTF
TRBJ2-6 | TRBV9 | - | 19 | once | TGTGCCAGCAGCGTACAGGTAGGGACAAGAAGCTCTGGGGCCAACGTCCTGACTTTC | CASSVQVGTRSSGANVLTF
TRBJ2-2 | TRBV7-6 | TRBD1 | 15 | - | TGTGCCAGCAGCTTAGGACAGGGAAACACCGGGGAGCTGTTTTTT | CASSLGQGNTGELFF
TRBJ1-3 | TRBV9 | - | 16 | once | TGTGCCAGCAGCGTGGGCCTCAGGGACTCTGGAAACACCATATATTTT | CASSVGLRDSGNTIYF
TRBJ2-7 | TRBV27 | TRBD2 | 16 | - | TGTGCCAGCAGGCCACTACTAGCGGGAGAGTCGGACGAGCAGTACTTC | CASRPLLAGESDEQYF
TRBJ2-1 | TRBV2 | TRBD2 | 16 | once | TGTGCCAGCAGTGAAGCAGTTAGCGGGCCCTACAATGAGCAGTTCTTC | CASSEAVSGPYNEQFF
TRBJ1-6 | TRBV7-6 | TRBD1 | 13 | - | TGTGCCACCAGACAGGGTCTTAATTCACCCCTCCACTTT | CATRQGLNSPLHF
TRBJ1-2 | TRBV28 | - | 15 | - | TGTGCCAGCAGTTTGGAGGTCAGTGATAACTATGGCTACACCTTC | CASSLEVSDNYGYTF
TRBJ1-1 | TRBV5-1 | - | 17 | - | TGCGCCAGCAGCTACGGGGTAGTGAGGAATATGAACACTGAAGCTTTCTTT | CASSYGVVRNMNTEAFF
TRBJ2-1 | TRBV5-4 | TRBD2 | 15 | - | TGTGCCAGCAGCGTAAAGCGGGAGGTTATTGGTGAGCAGTTCTTC | CASSVKREVIGEQFF
TRBJ2-1 | TRBV13 | TRBD2 | 16 | once | TGTGCCAGCGCCCGGACACTAGCGGGGCGACACAATGAGCAGTTCTTC | CASARTLAGRHNEQFF